This T cell receptor (beta chain) originates from a study of blood T cell repertoires in COVID-19. This CDR3 has 15 amino acids. The germline V and J ends were trimmed by 0 bases and 1 base, with 7 bases remaining between them. Germline CDR1 SGHDT, CDR2 YYEEEE. This clone was observed a handful of times. Sequencing was performed with immunoSEQ multiplex PCR; in TCRdb, only in-frame clones are kept and a portion is missing. This sample carries 70,000 or so clones, roughly 89% of them seen once, and the ten largest clones take around 20%. The TCR sequence derives from a woman aged 80 or older with acute or convalescent COVID-19. This chain uses TRBV5-6 with TRBJ2-2, with D perhaps matching TRBD1 (6 bases). The source material was peripheral blood. Here the CDR3 reads CASSLEQGNTGELFF. Here the CDR3 DNA reads TGTGCCAGCAGCTTGGAACAGGGGAACACCGGGGAGCTGTTTTTT.